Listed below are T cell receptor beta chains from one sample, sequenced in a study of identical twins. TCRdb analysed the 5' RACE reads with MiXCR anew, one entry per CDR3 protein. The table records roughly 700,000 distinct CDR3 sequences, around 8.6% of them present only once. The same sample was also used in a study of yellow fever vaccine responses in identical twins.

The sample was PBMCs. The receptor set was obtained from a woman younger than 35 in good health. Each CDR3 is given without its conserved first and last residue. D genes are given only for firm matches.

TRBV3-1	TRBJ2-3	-	ASSQGGGSTDTQY
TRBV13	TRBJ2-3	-	ASSLYVLADTQY
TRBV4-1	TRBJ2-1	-	ASSQDQDEQF
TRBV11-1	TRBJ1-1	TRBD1	ASTSGQMNTEAF
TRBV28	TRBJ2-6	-	ASSLGQGITGANVLT
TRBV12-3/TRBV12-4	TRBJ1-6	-	ASSSRGSGSPLH
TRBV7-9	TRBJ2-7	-	ASSATDSWTSN
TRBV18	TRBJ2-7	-	ASSPDSSYEQY
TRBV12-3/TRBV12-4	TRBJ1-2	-	ASSGLAINYGYT
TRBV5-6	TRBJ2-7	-	ASSLGQVLASYEQY
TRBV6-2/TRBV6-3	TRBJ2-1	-	ASSGSRKTGYTEQF
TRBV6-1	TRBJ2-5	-	ASSEPYPQY
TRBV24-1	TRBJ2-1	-	ATSDSPGTPGSYNEQF
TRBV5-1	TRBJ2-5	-	ASSLWGHQETQY
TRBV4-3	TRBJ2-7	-	ASSQDRGLAYEQY
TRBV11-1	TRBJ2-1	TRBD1	ASSNPVGTGATVYNEQF
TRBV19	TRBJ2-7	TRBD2	ASSITGGEQY
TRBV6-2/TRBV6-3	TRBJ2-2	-	ASSELGLGANTGELF
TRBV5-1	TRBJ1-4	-	ASSLYQGNEKLF
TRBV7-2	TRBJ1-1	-	ASMGARGTEAF
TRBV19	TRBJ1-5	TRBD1	ASSTLTGKRNQPQH
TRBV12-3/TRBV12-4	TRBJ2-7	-	ASSDPGGGSYEQY
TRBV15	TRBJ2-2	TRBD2	ATSSSRGGPGGTGELF
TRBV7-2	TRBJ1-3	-	ASSLAFSGNTIY
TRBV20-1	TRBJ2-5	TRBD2	SAERLAGETQY
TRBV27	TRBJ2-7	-	ASTLQGGDEQY
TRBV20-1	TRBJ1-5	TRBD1	STPGQGAGQPQH
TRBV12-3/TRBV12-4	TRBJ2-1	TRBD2	ASSLGLAELNEQF
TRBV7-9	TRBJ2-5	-	ASSLAQGGQETQY
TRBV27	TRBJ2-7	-	ASSLSTEIVYEQY
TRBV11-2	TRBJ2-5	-	ASSLEVLPQETQY
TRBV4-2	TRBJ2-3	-	ASSQPRGGTDTQY
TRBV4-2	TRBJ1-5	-	ASSQEVAGVGGQPQH
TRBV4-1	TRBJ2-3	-	ASSRESGTQY
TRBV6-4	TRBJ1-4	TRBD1	ASSDGQGAGKLF
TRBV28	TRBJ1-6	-	ASSLDYNSPLH
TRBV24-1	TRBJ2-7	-	ATSAGGSRSEQY
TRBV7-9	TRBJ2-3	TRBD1	ATGQGRWGDTQY
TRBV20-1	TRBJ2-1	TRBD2	SASGTSGGPYEQF
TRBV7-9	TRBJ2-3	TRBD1	ASSQLPFGTETDTQY
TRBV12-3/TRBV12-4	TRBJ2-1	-	ASSYISYNEQF
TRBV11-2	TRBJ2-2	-	ASSLGTAIGTGELF
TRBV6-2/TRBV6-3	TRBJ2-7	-	ASSYQQVQNEQY
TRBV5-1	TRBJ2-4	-	ASSPGTARGNIQY
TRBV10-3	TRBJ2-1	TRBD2	AILRRTSGGAGNEQF
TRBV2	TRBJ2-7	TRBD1	ASSVDRGDYEQY
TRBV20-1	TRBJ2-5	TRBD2	SAPTGTSGSYRETQY
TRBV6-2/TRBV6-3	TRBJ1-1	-	ASSLYRVTEAF
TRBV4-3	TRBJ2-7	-	ASSLSPGYEQY
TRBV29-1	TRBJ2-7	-	SARRGEGGYEQY
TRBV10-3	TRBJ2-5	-	AISEDSAQETQY